This TCR beta chain was retrieved from a study of T cell responses to AZD1222 COVID-19 vaccine. Clones were sequenced by immunoSEQ multiplex PCR, and TCRdb holds only the in-frame ones, with some missing. The sample has some 180,000 clones, 85% to 95% seen once. V lost 2 bases and J lost 6; bases outside the gene matches: 5. From germline, CDR1 is SNHLY and CDR2 FYNNEI. This CDR3 comprises 15 residues. The TCR was taken from an adult in good health. The V call is TRBV2, the J call TRBJ2-5; 11 bases are a match to TRBD2. This specimen was peripheral blood, taken on day 0 of AZD1222 vaccination. The chain's CDR3 is CASSESSGGAKTQYF. The CDR3 bases are TGTGCCAGCAGTGAAAGTAGCGGGGGGGCTAAGACCCAGTACTTC.